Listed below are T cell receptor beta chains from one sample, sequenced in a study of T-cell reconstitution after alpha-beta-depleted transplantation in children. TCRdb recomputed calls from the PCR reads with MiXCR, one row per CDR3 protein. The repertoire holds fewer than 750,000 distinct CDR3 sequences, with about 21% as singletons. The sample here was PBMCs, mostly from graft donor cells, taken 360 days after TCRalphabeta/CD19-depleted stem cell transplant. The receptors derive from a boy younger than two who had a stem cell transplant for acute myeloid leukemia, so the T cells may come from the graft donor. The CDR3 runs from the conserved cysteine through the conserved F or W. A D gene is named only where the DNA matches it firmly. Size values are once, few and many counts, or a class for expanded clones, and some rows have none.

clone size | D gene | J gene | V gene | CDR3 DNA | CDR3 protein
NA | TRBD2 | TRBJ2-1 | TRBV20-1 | TGCTGTGCTACCTCAGCGACTAGCGGTAACAATGAGCAGTTCTTC | CCATSATSGNNEQFF
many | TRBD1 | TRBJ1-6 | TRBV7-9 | TGTGCCAGCAGCCGACAGGGGGACGCCTATAATTCACCCCTCCACTTT | CASSRQGDAYNSPLHF
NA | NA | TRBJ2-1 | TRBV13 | TGTGCCAGCAGCTTAGACGGAGGAGGTTCCTACAATGAGCAGTTCTTC | CASSLDGGGSYNEQFF
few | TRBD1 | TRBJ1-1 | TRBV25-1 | TGTGCCAGCAGTGGGGACAGAATGAACACTGAAGCTTTCTTT | CASSGDRMNTEAFF
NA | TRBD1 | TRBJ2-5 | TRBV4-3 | TGCGCCAGCAGCCCGGGACAGGGGGTCCAAGAGACCCAGTACTTC | CASSPGQGVQETQYF
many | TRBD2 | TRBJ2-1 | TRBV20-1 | TGCAGTGCCCCAACTAGCGGGGGACCTCCTATCCAGTTCTTC | CSAPTSGGPPIQFF
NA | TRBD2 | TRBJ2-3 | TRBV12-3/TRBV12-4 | TGTGCCAGCAGTTTATCAGCGGGGGGGCGGGATACGCAGTATTTT | CASSLSAGGRDTQYF
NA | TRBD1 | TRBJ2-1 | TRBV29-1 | TGCAGCGTTGTGACAGGGTGGGGTAATGAGCAGTTCTTC | CSVVTGWGNEQFF
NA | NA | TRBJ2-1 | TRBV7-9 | TGTGCCAGCAGCCCCTGGGTCGGGGTCAATGAGCAGTTCTTC | CASSPWVGVNEQFF
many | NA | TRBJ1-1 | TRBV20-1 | TGCAGTGCTAGAGATCCCGCAGGCAGGCTACGGACTGAAGCTTTCTTT | CSARDPAGRLRTEAFF